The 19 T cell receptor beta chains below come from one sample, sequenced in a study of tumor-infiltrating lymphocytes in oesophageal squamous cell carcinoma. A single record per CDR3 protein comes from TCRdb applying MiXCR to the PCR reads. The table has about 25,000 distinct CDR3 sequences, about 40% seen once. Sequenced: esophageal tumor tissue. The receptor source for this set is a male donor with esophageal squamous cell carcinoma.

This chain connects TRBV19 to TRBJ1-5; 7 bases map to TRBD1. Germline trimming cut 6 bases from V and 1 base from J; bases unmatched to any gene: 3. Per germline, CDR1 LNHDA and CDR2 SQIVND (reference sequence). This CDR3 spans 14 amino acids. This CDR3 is CASRQGGSNQPQHF. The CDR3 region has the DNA TGTGCCAGTAGGCAGGGGGGAAGCAATCAGCCCCAGCATTTT.

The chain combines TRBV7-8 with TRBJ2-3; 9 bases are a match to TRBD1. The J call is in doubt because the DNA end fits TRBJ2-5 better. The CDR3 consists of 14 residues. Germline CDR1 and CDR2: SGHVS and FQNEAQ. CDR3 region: CASSSDRGRKTQYF. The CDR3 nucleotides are TGTGCCAGCAGCTCCGACAGGGGGAGGAAGACCCAGTACTTC.

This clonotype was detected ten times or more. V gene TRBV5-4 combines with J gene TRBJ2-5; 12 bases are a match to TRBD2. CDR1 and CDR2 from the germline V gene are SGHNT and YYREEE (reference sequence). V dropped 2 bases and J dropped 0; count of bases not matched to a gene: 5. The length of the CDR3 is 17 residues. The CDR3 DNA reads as TGTGCCAGCAGCTTAGACCTAGCGGGGGGGGACCAAGAGACCCAGTACTTC. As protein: CASSLDLAGGDQETQYF.

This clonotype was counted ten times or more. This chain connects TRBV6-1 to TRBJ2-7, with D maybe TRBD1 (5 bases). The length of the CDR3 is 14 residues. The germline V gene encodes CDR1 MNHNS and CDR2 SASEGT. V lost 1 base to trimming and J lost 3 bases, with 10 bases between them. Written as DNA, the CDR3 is TGTGCCAGCAGTGAAGTCCGCGACAGCTACGAGCAGTACTTC. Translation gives CASSEVRDSYEQYF.

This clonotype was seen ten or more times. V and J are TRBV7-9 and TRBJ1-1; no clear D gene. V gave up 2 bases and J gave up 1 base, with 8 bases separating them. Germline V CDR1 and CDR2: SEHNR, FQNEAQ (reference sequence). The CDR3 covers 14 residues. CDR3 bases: TGTGCCAGCAGCTTAATTGTAGGGAACACTGAAGCTTTCTTT. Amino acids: CASSLIVGNTEAFF.

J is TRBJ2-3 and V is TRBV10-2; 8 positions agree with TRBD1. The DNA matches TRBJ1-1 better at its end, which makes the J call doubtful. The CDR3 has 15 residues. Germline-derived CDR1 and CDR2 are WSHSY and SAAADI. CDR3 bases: TGCGCCAGCAGTGAGGGGGACAGGCGGGACTTCGAAGCTTTCTTT. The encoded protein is CASSEGDRRDFEAFF.

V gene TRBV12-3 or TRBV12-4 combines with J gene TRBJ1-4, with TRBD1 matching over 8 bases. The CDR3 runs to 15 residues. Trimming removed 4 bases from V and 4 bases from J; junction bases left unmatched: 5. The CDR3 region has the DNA TGTGCCAGCAGTTCGCAGGACAGGGATAATGAAAAACTGTTTTTT. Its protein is CASSSQDRDNEKLFF.

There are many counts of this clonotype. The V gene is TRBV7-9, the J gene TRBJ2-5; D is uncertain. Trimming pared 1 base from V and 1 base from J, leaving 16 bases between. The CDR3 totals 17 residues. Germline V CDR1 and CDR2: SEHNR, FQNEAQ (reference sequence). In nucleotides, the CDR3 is TGTGCCAGCAGCTTAGAGGTTGGGCTACGGCCCCAAGAGACCCAGTACTTC. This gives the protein CASSLEVGLRPQETQYF.

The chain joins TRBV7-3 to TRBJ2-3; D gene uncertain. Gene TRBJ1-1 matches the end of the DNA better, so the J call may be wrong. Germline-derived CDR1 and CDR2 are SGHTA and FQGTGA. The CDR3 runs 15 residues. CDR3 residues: CASSLRGGTNTEAFF. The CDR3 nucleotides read TGTGCCAGCAGCTTAAGGGGAGGTACGAACACTGAAGCTTTCTTT.

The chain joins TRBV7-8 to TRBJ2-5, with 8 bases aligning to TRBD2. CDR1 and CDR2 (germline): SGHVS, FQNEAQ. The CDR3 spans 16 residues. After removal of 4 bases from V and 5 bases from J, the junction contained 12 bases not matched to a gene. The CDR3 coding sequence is TGTGCCAGCAGCTGGCGAGTGGCGGGAGGCGGTGAGACCCAGTACTTC. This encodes CASSWRVAGGGETQYF.

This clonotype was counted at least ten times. The CDR3 DNA reads TGTGCCAGCAGTTATGGAACAGGGGGTTTTTGGGGGGCGGGGAATGAGCAGTTCTTC. This translates into CASSYGTGGFWGAGNEQFF. V usage is TRBV6-1 and J usage is TRBJ2-1, with 8 bases fitting TRBD1. The germline gives CDR1 MNHNS, CDR2 SASEGT. With V trimmed by 5 bases and J by 7 bases, 22 bases remained unmatched. This CDR3 region has 19 residues.

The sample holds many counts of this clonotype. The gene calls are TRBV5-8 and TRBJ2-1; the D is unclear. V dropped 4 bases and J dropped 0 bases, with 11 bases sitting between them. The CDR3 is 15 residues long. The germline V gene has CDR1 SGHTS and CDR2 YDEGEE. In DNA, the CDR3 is TGTGCCAGCAGCCCTACACCGAGCTCCTACAATGAGCAGTTCTTC. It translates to CASSPTPSSYNEQFF. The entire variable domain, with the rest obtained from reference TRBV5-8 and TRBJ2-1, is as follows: EAGVTQSPTHLIKTRGQQATLRCSPISGHTSVYWYQQALGLGLQFLLWYDEGEERNRGNFPPRFSGRQFPNYSSELNVNALELEDSALYLCASSPTPSSYNEQFFGPGTRLTVL.

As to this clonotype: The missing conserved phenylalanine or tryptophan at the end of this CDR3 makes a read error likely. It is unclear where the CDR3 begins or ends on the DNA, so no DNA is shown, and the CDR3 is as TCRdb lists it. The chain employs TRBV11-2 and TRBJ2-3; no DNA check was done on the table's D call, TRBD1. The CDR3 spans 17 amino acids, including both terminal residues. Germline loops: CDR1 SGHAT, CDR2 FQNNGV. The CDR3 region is CASSSRDSSYNEQYFGP.

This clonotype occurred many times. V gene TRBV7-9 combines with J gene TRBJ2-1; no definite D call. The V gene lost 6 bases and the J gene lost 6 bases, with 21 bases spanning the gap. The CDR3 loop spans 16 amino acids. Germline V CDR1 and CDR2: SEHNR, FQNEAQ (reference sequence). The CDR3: CASRPAAGPARNEQFF. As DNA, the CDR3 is TGTGCCAGCAGACCTGCCGCCGGGCCCGCACGCAATGAGCAGTTCTTC.

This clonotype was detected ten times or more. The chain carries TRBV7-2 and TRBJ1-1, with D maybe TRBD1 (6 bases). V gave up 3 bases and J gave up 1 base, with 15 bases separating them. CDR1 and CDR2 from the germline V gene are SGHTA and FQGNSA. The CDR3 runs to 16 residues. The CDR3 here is CASSLRIQGTNTEAFF. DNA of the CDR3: TGTGCCAGCAGCTTGCGAATCCAGGGGACGAACACTGAAGCTTTCTTT.

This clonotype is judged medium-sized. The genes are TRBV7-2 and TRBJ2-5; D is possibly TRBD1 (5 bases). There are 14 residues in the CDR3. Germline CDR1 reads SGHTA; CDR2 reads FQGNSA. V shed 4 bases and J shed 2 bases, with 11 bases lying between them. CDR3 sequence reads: CASSWGLPQETQYF. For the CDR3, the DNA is TGTGCCAGCAGCTGGGGCTTACCTCAAGAGACCCAGTACTTC.

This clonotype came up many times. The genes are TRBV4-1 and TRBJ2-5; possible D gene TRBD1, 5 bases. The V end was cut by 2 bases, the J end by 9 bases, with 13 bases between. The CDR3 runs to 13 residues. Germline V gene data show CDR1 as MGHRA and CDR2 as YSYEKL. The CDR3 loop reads CASSQTNEGAQYF. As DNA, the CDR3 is TGCGCCAGCAGCCAAACTAACGAAGGGGCCCAGTACTTC.

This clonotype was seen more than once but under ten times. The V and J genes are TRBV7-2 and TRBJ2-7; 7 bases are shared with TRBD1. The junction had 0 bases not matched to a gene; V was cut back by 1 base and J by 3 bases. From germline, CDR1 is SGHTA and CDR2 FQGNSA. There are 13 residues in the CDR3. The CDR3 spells CASSLGTGYEQYF. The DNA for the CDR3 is TGTGCCAGCAGCTTAGGGACAGGCTACGAGCAGTACTTC.

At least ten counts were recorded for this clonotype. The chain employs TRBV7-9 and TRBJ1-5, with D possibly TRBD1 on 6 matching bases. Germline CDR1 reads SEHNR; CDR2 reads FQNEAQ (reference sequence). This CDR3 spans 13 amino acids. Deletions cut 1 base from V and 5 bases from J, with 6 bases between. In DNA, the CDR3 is TGTGCCAGCAGCTTAGGGACAGATCAGCCCCAGCATTTT. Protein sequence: CASSLGTDQPQHF.